This TCR beta chain was found in a study of vaccination and CD4 T cells after COVID-19. For this clonotype: Its specificity is unknown.

The CDR3 consists of 13 residues. Germline V gives CDR1 SGHNT, CDR2 YYREEE (reference sequence). The ends were cut back, 4 bases at V and 5 bases at J, with 12 bases in the middle. Oncomine TCR Beta short-read sequencing was applied to DNA from cultured CD4+ T cells. TCRdb re-called the PCR reads through MiXCR, storing one row per CDR3 protein. The sample has some 9,200 distinct CDR3 sequences; over 35% are singletons. As for treatment: roughly 11-day PBMC culture with coronavirus spike peptide pools or control peptides (ViraFEST assay). The chain links TRBV5-4 to TRBJ1-2; TRBD1 might be the D (5 bases). The sequenced sample was CD4+ T cells from blood, cultured in vitro. The TCR sequence derives from a human donor who had recovered from COVID-19. The CDR3 loop is CASSPSGQYGYTF. CDR3 coding DNA: TGTGCCAGCAGCCCATCAGGGCAGTATGGCTACACCTTC.